The present TCR beta chain was sequenced within a study of T cells in Graves' hyperthyroidism and ophthalmopathy. For the study at large: Upon initial diagnosis and before any treatment, peripheral blood was collected. General study results and limits: The blood repertoire included most of the expanded thyroid clonotypes above 0.001. Separation of ophthalmopathy from stable hyperthyroidism was achieved by a 13 V-J model.

Disease lasting under 3 months, a NOSPECS grade of at least 4, and a Clinical Activity Score of at least 3 were features of the ophthalmopathy patients. J was trimmed by 8 bases and V by 4 bases; bases with no gene match: 10. Germline CDR1 DFQATT, CDR2 SNEGSKA (reference sequence). CDR3 length equals 15 residues. What was amplified from RNA transcripts were TCR beta CDR3 regions. During a first-round RT-PCR of the TCR CDR3, the HTBI primer set was used. TCRdb processed the multiplex PCR reads anew with MiXCR; each CDR3 protein has one entry. The sample consists of more than 350,000 distinct CDR3 sequences, more than 12% of them appearing once. This clonotype has only a few counts. Its cognate antigen is unknown.

The V gene is TRBV20-1, the J gene TRBJ2-1; 11 positions match TRBD2. The clonotype was recovered from a woman aged 30 to 39 with Graves' ophthalmopathy. Sequencing was carried out using blood. CDR3 sequence (DNA): TGCAGTGCTACCTTTAGCGGGGGGGCCCTCGATGAGCAGTTCTTC. It translates to CSATFSGGALDEQFF.